These 2 T cell receptor beta chains share one sample of origin, sequenced in a study of blood T cell repertoires in COVID-19. Some clones are missing from TCRdb's copy, which holds only in-frame ones; the method was immunoSEQ multiplex PCR. The sample lists 240,000 or so clones, just under 85% occurring once. The material sequenced was peripheral blood. Receptors originate from an elderly woman with acute or convalescent COVID-19.

The chain employs TRBV4-3 and TRBJ2-3; 9 nucleotides match TRBD2. The V gene end was trimmed by 1 base and the J gene end by 6 bases; junction bases not matched to a gene: 5. The CDR3 has 15 residues. Germline CDR1 LGHNA, CDR2 YSLEER. Here the CDR3 reads CASSQGRGGLDTQYF. CDR3 in DNA: TGCGCCAGCAGCCAAGGGCGGGGGGGCCTCGATACGCAGTATTTT.

This clone was counted only a few times. The genes are TRBV7-8 and TRBJ1-1; 9 bases align to TRBD1. Looked up from germline, CDR1 is SGHVS and CDR2 is FQNEAQ. This CDR3 spans 15 amino acids. V gave up 2 bases and J gave up 5 bases; unmatched junction bases: 6. The CDR3 coding sequence is TGTGCCAGCAGCTTACCGTCGGGACAGGGAACTGAAGCTTTCTTT. This sequence encodes CASSLPSGQGTEAFF.